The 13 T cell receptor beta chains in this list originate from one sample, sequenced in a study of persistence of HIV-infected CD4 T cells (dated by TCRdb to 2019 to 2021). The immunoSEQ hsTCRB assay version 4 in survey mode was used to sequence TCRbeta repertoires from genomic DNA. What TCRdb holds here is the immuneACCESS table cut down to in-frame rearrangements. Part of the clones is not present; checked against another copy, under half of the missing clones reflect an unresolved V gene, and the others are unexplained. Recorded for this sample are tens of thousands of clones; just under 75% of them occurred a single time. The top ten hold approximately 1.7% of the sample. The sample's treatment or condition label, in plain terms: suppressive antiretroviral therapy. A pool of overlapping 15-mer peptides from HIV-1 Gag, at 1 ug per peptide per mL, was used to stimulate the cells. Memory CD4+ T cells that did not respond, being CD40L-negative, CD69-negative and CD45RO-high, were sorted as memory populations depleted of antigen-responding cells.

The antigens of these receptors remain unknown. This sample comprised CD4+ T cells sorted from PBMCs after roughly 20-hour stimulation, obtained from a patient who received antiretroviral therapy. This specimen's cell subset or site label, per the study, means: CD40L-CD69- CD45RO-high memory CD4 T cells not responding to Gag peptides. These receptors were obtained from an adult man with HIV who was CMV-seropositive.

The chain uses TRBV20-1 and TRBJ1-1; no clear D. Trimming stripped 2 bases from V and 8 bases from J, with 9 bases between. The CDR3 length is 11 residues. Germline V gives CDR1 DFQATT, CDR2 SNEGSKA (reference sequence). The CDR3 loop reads CSARSREEAFF. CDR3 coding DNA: TGCAGTGCTAGATCCCGGGAGGAAGCTTTCTTT.

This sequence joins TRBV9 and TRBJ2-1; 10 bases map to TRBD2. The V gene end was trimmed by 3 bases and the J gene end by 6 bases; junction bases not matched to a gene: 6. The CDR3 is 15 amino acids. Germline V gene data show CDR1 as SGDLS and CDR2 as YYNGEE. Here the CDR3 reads CASSGIAGGRNEQFF. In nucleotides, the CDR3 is TGTGCCAGCAGCGGGATAGCGGGGGGACGCAATGAGCAGTTCTTC.

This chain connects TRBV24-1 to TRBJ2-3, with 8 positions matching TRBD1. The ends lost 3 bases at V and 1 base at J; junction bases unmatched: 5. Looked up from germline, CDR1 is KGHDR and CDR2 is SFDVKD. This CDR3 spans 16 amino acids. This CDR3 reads CATSDGLQGGTDTQYF. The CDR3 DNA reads TGTGCCACCAGTGATGGCTTACAGGGGGGCACAGATACGCAGTATTTT.

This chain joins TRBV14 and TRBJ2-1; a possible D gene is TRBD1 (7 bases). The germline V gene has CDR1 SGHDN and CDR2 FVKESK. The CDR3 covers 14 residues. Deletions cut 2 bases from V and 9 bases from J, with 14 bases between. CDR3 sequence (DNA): TGTGCCAGCAGCCAACAGGGGGGATTCGGTGAGCAGTTCTTC. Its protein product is CASSQQGGFGEQFF.

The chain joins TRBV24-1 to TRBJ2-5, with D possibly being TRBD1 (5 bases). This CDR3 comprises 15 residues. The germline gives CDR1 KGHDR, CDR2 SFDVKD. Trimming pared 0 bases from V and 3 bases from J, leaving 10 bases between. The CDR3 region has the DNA TGTGCCACCAGTGATTTGTTGGCAGGGAAAGAGACCCAGTACTTC. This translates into CATSDLLAGKETQYF.

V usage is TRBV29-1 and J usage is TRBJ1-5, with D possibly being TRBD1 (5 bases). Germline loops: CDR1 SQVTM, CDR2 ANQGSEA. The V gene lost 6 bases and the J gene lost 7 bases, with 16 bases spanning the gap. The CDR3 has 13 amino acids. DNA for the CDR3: TGCAGCGTCCGGGGGGGGTCAGGACAGCCCCAGCATTTT. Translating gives CSVRGGSGQPQHF.

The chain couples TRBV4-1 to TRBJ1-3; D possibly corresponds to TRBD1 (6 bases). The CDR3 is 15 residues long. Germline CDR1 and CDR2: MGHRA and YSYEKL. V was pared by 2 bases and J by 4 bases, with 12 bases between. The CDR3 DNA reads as TGCGCCAGCAGCCAACAGGGGACGGACGGAAACACCATATATTTT. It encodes CASSQQGTDGNTIYF.

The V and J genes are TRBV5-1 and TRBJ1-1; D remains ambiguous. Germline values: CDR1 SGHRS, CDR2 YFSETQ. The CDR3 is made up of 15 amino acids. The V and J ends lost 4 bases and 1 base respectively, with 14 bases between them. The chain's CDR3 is CASSILFPENTEAFF. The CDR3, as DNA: TGCGCCAGCAGCATCCTCTTTCCAGAGAACACTGAAGCTTTCTTT.

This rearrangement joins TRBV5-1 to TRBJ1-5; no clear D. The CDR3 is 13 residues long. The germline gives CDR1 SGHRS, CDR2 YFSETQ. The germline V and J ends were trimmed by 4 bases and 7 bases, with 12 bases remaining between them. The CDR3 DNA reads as TGCGCCAGCAGCCCGGATGGGTACCAGCCCCAGCATTTT. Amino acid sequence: CASSPDGYQPQHF.

This CDR3 reads CASSLLAQTDTQYF. CDR3 bases: TGTGCCAGCAGTTTACTAGCGCAGACAGATACGCAGTATTTT. V gene TRBV2 combines with J gene TRBJ2-3; 7 positions agree with TRBD2. Trimming cost V 5 bases and J 3 bases; bases outside gene matches: 5. Germline lookup yields CDR1 SNHLY and CDR2 FYNNEI. This CDR3 has 14 residues.

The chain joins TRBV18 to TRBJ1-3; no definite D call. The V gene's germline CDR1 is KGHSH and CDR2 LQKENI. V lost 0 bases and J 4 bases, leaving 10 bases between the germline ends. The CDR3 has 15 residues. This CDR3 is CASSPPGRGGNTIYF. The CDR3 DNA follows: TGTGCCAGCTCACCACCAGGGCGAGGCGGAAACACCATATATTTT. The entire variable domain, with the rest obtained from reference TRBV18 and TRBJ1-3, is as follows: NAGVMQNPRHLVRRRGQEARLRCSPMKGHSHVYWYRQLPEEGLKFMVYLQKENIIDESGMPKERFSAEFPKEGPSILRIQQVVRGDSAAYFCASSPPGRGGNTIYFGEGSWLTVV.

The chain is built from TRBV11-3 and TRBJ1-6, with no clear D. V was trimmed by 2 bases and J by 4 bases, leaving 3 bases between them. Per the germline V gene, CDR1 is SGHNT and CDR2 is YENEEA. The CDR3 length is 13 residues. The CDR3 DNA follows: TGTGCCAGCAGCTTACATTATAATTCACCCCTCCACTTT. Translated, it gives CASSLHYNSPLHF.

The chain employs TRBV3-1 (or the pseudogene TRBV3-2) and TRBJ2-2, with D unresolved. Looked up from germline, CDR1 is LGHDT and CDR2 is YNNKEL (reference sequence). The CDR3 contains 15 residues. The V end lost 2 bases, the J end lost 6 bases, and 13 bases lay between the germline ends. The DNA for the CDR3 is TGTGCCAGCAGCCAAAACCCCTCGAGCGCCGGGGAGCTGTTTTTT. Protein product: CASSQNPSSAGELFF.